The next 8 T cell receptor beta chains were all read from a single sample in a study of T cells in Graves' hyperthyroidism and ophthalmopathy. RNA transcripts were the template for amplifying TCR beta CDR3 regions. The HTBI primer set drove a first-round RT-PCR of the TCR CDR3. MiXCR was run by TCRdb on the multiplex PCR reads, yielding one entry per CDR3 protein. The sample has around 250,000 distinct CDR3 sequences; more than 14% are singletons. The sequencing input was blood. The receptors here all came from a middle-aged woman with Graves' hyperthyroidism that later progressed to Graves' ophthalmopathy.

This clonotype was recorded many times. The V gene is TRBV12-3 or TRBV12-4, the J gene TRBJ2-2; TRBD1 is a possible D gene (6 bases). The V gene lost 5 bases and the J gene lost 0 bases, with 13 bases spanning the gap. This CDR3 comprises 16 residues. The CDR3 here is CASSPRGNPNTGELFF. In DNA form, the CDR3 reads TGTGCCAGCAGTCCCAGGGGTAACCCGAACACCGGGGAGCTGTTTTTT.

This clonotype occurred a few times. The CDR3 spells CSVLGGYVNEQFF. CDR3 DNA: TGCAGCGTTTTGGGAGGCTATGTCAATGAGCAGTTCTTC. The genes are TRBV29-1 and TRBJ2-1; D is perhaps TRBD2 (6 bases). Looked up from germline, CDR1 is SQVTM and CDR2 is ANQGSEA. Trimming pared 5 bases from V and 6 bases from J, leaving 14 bases between. The CDR3 extends over 13 amino acids.

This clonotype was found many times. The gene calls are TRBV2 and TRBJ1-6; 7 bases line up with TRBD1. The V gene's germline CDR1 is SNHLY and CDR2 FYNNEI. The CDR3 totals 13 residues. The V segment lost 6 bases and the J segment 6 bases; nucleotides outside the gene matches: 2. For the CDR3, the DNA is TGTGCCAGCAGGGGGACAGTTAATTCACCCCTCCACTTT. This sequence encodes CASRGTVNSPLHF.

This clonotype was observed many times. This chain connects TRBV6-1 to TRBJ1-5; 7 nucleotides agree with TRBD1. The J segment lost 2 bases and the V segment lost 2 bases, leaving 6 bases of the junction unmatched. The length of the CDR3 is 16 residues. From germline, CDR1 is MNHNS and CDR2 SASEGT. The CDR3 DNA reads TGTGCCAGCAGTGAACAGGGGGGGGTCGGCAATCAGCCCCAGCATTTT. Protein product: CASSEQGGVGNQPQHF.

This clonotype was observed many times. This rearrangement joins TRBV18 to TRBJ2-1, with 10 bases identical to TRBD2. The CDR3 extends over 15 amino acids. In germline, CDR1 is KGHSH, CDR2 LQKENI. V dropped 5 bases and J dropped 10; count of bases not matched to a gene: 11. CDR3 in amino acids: CASSSSGRAVVEQFF. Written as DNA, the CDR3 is TGTGCCAGCTCATCGAGCGGGAGGGCCGTTGTGGAGCAGTTCTTC. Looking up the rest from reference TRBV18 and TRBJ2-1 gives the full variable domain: NAGVMQNPRHLVRRRGQEARLRCSPMKGHSHVYWYRQLPEEGLKFMVYLQKENIIDESGMPKERFSAEFPKEGPSILRIQQVVRGDSAAYFCASSSSGRAVVEQFFGPGTRLTVL.

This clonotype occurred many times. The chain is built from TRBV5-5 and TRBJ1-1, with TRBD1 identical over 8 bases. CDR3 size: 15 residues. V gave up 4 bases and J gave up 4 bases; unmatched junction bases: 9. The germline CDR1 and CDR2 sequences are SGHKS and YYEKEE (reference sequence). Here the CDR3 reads CASSTDRGSSTEAFF. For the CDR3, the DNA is TGTGCCAGCAGCACCGACAGGGGTTCCAGCACTGAAGCTTTCTTT.

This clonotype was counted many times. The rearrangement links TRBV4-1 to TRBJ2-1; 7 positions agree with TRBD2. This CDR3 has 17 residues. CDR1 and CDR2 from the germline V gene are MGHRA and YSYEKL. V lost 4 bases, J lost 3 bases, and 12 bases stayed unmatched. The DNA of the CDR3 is TGCGCCAGCAGCCCCAACCCCAGCGGGACCCTCTACAATGAGCAGTTCTTC. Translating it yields CASSPNPSGTLYNEQFF.

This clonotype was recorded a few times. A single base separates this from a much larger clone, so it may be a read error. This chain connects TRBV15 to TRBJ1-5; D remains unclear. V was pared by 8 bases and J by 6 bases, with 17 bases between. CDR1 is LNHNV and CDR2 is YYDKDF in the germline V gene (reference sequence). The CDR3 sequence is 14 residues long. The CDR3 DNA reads TGTGCCACCCGCGAGAGACTGGGCGGTCAGCCCCAGCATTTT. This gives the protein CATRERLGGQPQHF. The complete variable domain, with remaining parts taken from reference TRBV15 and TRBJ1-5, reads DAMVIQNPRYQVTQFGKPVTLSCSQTLNHNVMYWYQQKSSQAPKLLFHYYDKDFNNEADTPDNFQSRRPNTSFCFLDIRSPGLGDTAMYLCATRERLGGQPQHFGDGTRLSIL.